This TCR beta chain was sequenced during a study of T cells in Graves' hyperthyroidism and ophthalmopathy (dated by TCRdb to between 2019 and 2020). Notes on the research overall: Peripheral blood samples were taken at initial diagnosis, before any treatment was given. After blood sampling, hyperthyroidism patients were treated with methimazole at a starting dose of 30 mg daily, and ophthalmopathy patients were treated with high-dose intravenous methylprednisolone. An independent validation cohort of 18 to 20 hyperthyroidism patients and roughly 16 patients who later progressed to ophthalmopathy tested prospective prediction of ophthalmopathy. The 100 discovery patients were divided at random into training and test sets in a 7:3 ratio. According to the paper, TCR Vbeta CDR3 sequencing was carried out on roughly 130 peripheral blood samples, which came from approximately 43 ophthalmopathy, approximately 78 hyperthyroidism and approximately 17 progressor patients. The study also compared thyroid tissue and blood T-cell repertoires from five or six Graves' hyperthyroidism patients. TCR V-J signatures able to tell the groups apart were searched for in a discovery cohort of 90 to 100 patients, of whom over 40 had Graves' ophthalmopathy and around 58 had stable Graves' hyperthyroidism. The study at large found these results: Sample size was not statistically predetermined, and blinding of investigators to group allocation was not performed. In validation, the model predicted progression to ophthalmopathy a median of around 6.5 months before onset, with over 55% sensitivity and roughly 72% specificity. In cross-validation, a model built on a 13 V-J signature told ophthalmopathy apart from stable hyperthyroidism with under 90% sensitivity and 81% to 82% specificity, and in testing the same model reached 80%/75%. Most expanded thyroid clonotypes (frequency above 0.001) were also detected in blood, a finding suggesting that blood repertoires may reflect thyroid immune responses.

With respect to this clonotype: It has no known antigen specificity. Within one base of it there is no much larger clone, and no base qualities were kept.

Ophthalmopathy patients had moderately to severely active disease, with a Clinical Activity Score of 3 or more, a NOSPECS grade of 4 or more, and a disease duration of less than 3 months. Any patient with an uncontrolled infection, another autoimmune disease, pregnancy or lactation was excluded. Diagnoses were established on the basis of clinical symptoms, serum thyroxine and TRAb, thyroid ultrasound, and orbital computed tomography. PBMCs were separated from around 9.1 ml of fresh peripheral blood using Ficoll-Paque density gradient centrifugation. Total RNA was extracted with Trizol reagent, and quality was checked on an Agilent 2100 Bioanalyzer. The TCR beta CDR3 regions were amplified from the RNA transcripts. For the first round of RT-PCR on the TCR CDR3, the HTBI primer set was used together with the Qiagen OneStep RT-PCR kit. A second multiplex PCR round built the libraries, followed by size selection and purification. Sequencing of the libraries was done on an Illumina HiSeq2000 using paired-end 100 bp reads. From the authors' description of their analysis: SOAPnuke was used to process the raw data, with reads discarded if the reads contained adapters or uncalled bases, had a mean Phred below 15, or lacked an exact constant-primer or identifier match. COPE v1.2.5 was used to merge high-quality paired reads, and clonotypes were defined as unique nucleotide sequences. MiTCR v1.1 was used to align clonotypes to the IMGT TRBV, TRBD and TRBJ reference segments. The analysis was restricted to V-J combinations with a frequency above 0.0001, which together covered just over 98% of the repertoires. The TCS score was defined as F50 (clonal expansion) divided by E x V (chaos), with BLOSUM62-based TCRdist calculated between CDR3 peptides within each V-J. Welch's t-statistics and random forest reduced several hundred V-J features to about 13, which were used in a naive Bayes classifier (R e1071). TCRdb reprocessing: public reads trimmed at Q25 with fastp, clones called with MiXCR, in-frame beta chains kept. Rows with one shared CDR3 protein collapse into an entry with the most common genes and DNA. The V and J calls and clone size come from TCRdb's table, not from the authors' own analysis. Across this sample there are over 400,000 distinct CDR3 sequences, with approximately 23% seen only once. Clones ranked in the top ten supply approximately 49% of the sample.

The CDR1 and CDR2 encoded by the germline V gene (reference sequence) are LNHDA and SQIVND. Relative to germline, V is 8 bases shorter and J is 4 bases shorter, with 17 bases between their ends. The CDR3 goes from the cysteine to the phenylalanine over 14 residues. Only CDR3 DNA remains: 42 bases, in frame from the first base. This sequence was found in a woman between 65 and 79 years old with Graves' ophthalmopathy. The chain was built from TRBV19 and TRBJ1-1; TRBD1 is a possible D gene, resting on 6 matching bases. The material sequenced was blood. CDR3 protein: CASGTYRASTEAFF. The bases are TGTGCCAGTGGTACATACAGGGCGAGCACTGAAGCTTTCTTT.